The rows below give T cell receptor beta chains drawn from one sample of a study of post-analysis software for immune sequencing data. One entry per CDR3 protein, called by TCRdb with MiXCR from the PCR reads. The table records approximately 360,000 distinct CDR3 sequences, approximately 38% of them present only once. The material sequenced was blood. These receptors were taken from a girl between 5 and 17 years old with multiple sclerosis. Each CDR3 is given with its conserved first and last residue. D genes are given only for firm matches. Only part of the rows carry a size: once, few, many, or a class if the clone is expanded.

abundance: few; j_gene: TRBJ2-1; d_gene: -; v_gene: TRBV6-5; CDR3nt: TGTGCCAGCAGTTATCGGGGGAGAGGCAATGAGCAGTTCTTC; CDR3aa: CASSYRGRGNEQFF
abundance: few; j_gene: TRBJ2-5; d_gene: -; v_gene: TRBV7-2; CDR3nt: TGTGCCAGCAGCTTAGGTGGTAGAGAAGAGACCCAGTACTTC; CDR3aa: CASSLGGREETQYF
abundance: -; j_gene: TRBJ2-3; d_gene: -; v_gene: TRBV7-6; CDR3nt: TGTGCCAGCAGCCCCCTAGGGGGGGACTTATTGGATACGCAGTATTTT; CDR3aa: CASSPLGGDLLDTQYF
abundance: once; j_gene: TRBJ2-5; d_gene: -; v_gene: TRBV20-1; CDR3nt: TGCAGTGCGAGAGGGGCAGTCCAAGAGACCCAGTACTTC; CDR3aa: CSARGAVQETQYF
abundance: few; j_gene: TRBJ2-1; d_gene: TRBD2; v_gene: TRBV29-1; CDR3nt: TGCAGCGTTGTCGAGTCGGGGGGGCTGAATGAGCAGTTCTTC; CDR3aa: CSVVESGGLNEQFF
abundance: -; j_gene: TRBJ2-3; d_gene: -; v_gene: TRBV24-1; CDR3nt: TGTGCCACCAGTGAAATCGAAACGGGGGGCGACCCAGATACGCAGTATTTT; CDR3aa: CATSEIETGGDPDTQYF
abundance: few; j_gene: TRBJ2-5; d_gene: -; v_gene: TRBV4-2; CDR3nt: TGTGCCAGCACCACAGTCCACCAGGGTGGGGAGACCCAGTACTTC; CDR3aa: CASTTVHQGGETQYF
abundance: few; j_gene: TRBJ1-5; d_gene: -; v_gene: TRBV29-1; CDR3nt: TGCAGCGCCCGCCTACAGGGTATGGATCAGCCCCAGCATTTT; CDR3aa: CSARLQGMDQPQHF
abundance: -; j_gene: TRBJ1-2; d_gene: -; v_gene: TRBV29-1; CDR3nt: TGCAGCGTTATCCCGGCAGACTATGGCTACACCTTC; CDR3aa: CSVIPADYGYTF
abundance: -; j_gene: TRBJ2-7; d_gene: -; v_gene: TRBV4-2; CDR3nt: TGTGCCAGCAGCCAAGATCTCTTCTACGAGCAGTACTTC; CDR3aa: CASSQDLFYEQYF
abundance: -; j_gene: TRBJ2-5; d_gene: -; v_gene: TRBV5-5; CDR3nt: TGTGCCAGCAGCGATCGGAGAGGGATAGGAGAGACCCAGTACTTC; CDR3aa: CASSDRRGIGETQYF
abundance: few; j_gene: TRBJ2-3; d_gene: -; v_gene: TRBV4-1; CDR3nt: TGCGCCAGCAGCCAAGCTGGACGGGCTAGGCAGTCCACAGATACGCAGTATTTT; CDR3aa: CASSQAGRARQSTDTQYF
abundance: few; j_gene: TRBJ2-5; d_gene: -; v_gene: TRBV6-5; CDR3nt: TGTGCCAGCAGTTACCGGGATGCGGGGATAGGAGAGACCCAGTACTTC; CDR3aa: CASSYRDAGIGETQYF
abundance: -; j_gene: TRBJ2-2; d_gene: TRBD1; v_gene: TRBV5-4; CDR3nt: TGTGCCAGCAGCCTAGAGTTCGGACAGGTGGAGCTGTTTTTT; CDR3aa: CASSLEFGQVELFF
abundance: -; j_gene: TRBJ2-5; d_gene: -; v_gene: TRBV11-2; CDR3nt: TGTGCCAGCAGCTTATTTCTGGGCACCCAAGAGACCCAGTACTTC; CDR3aa: CASSLFLGTQETQYF
abundance: few; j_gene: TRBJ1-4; d_gene: -; v_gene: TRBV4-2; CDR3nt: TGTGCCAGCAGCCAAGACGCAGGGATGGAAAAACTGTTTTTT; CDR3aa: CASSQDAGMEKLFF
abundance: -; j_gene: TRBJ1-5; d_gene: -; v_gene: TRBV19; CDR3nt: TGTGCCAGTACGACAGTCGGTTACAATCAGCCCCAGCATTTT; CDR3aa: CASTTVGYNQPQHF
abundance: -; j_gene: TRBJ1-1; d_gene: -; v_gene: TRBV6-5; CDR3nt: TGTGCCAGCAGTTACTCGGGTGGTATTGGTATGAACACTGAAGCTTTCTTT; CDR3aa: CASSYSGGIGMNTEAFF
abundance: -; j_gene: TRBJ2-3; d_gene: TRBD2; v_gene: TRBV4-3; CDR3nt: TGCGCCAGCAGCCAAGGGCTAGCGGGGGGTACAAACACAGGTACGCAGTATTTT; CDR3aa: CASSQGLAGGTNTGTQYF
abundance: -; j_gene: TRBJ2-5; d_gene: TRBD2; v_gene: TRBV7-2; CDR3nt: TGTGCCAGCAGCTTACCGGGACTAGCGGGGGGGCGGGAGACCCAGTACTTC; CDR3aa: CASSLPGLAGGRETQYF
abundance: -; j_gene: TRBJ2-2; d_gene: -; v_gene: TRBV7-2; CDR3nt: TGTGCCAGCAGCTTATATCAGGGGACGAACACCGGGGAGCTGTTTTTT; CDR3aa: CASSLYQGTNTGELFF
abundance: -; j_gene: TRBJ2-7; d_gene: TRBD1; v_gene: TRBV25-1; CDR3nt: TGTGCCAGCAGTGGATGGGGGGTCGACAGGGGTATAAGCCCCTACGAGCAGTACTTC; CDR3aa: CASSGWGVDRGISPYEQYF
abundance: -; j_gene: TRBJ1-2; d_gene: -; v_gene: TRBV7-2; CDR3nt: TGTGCCTGCAGCTTAGCGCTCCGCCTAAGGGGCGGCGATGGCTACACCTTC; CDR3aa: CACSLALRLRGGDGYTF
abundance: few; j_gene: TRBJ2-1; d_gene: TRBD2; v_gene: TRBV5-1; CDR3nt: TGCGCCAGCAGTCCTAGGACTAGCGGCTCTAGCTCCTACAATGAGCAGTTCTTC; CDR3aa: CASSPRTSGSSSYNEQFF
abundance: -; j_gene: TRBJ2-7; d_gene: TRBD2; v_gene: TRBV12-3/TRBV12-4; CDR3nt: TGTGCCAGCAGTACCGGACTAGCGGACCACTACGAGCAGTACTTC; CDR3aa: CASSTGLADHYEQYF
abundance: -; j_gene: TRBJ2-1; d_gene: -; v_gene: TRBV12-3/TRBV12-4; CDR3nt: TGTGCCAGCAGCTGGGAGTTGGGTGAGCAGTTCTTC; CDR3aa: CASSWELGEQFF
abundance: -; j_gene: TRBJ2-5; d_gene: -; v_gene: TRBV29-1; CDR3nt: TGCAGCGTTCTGAGGGGGGGAACCCAAGAGACCCAGTACTTC; CDR3aa: CSVLRGGTQETQYF
abundance: few; j_gene: TRBJ2-1; d_gene: -; v_gene: TRBV20-1; CDR3nt: TGCAGTGCTAGAGACGCCGCGAAGTGGGGAGGCAATGAGCAGTTCTTC; CDR3aa: CSARDAAKWGGNEQFF
abundance: -; j_gene: TRBJ1-6; d_gene: TRBD1; v_gene: TRBV5-8; CDR3nt: TGTGCCAGCAGCGGCCCGGGACAGCCCCTCAATTCACCCCTCCACTTT; CDR3aa: CASSGPGQPLNSPLHF
abundance: -; j_gene: TRBJ2-3; d_gene: TRBD2; v_gene: TRBV9; CDR3nt: TGTGCCAGCAGCGCTCGGACTAGCGGGGGGGTCACAGATACGCAGTATTTT; CDR3aa: CASSARTSGGVTDTQYF
abundance: few; j_gene: TRBJ2-1; d_gene: -; v_gene: TRBV12-3/TRBV12-4; CDR3nt: TGTGCCAGCAGTTCATGGGGGAAATCCGGATATGAGCAGTTCTTC; CDR3aa: CASSSWGKSGYEQFF
abundance: -; j_gene: TRBJ2-7; d_gene: TRBD1; v_gene: TRBV2; CDR3nt: TGTGCCAGCAGTGAATGGGTCCAGGGGGCAGACGAGCAGTACTTC; CDR3aa: CASSEWVQGADEQYF
abundance: -; j_gene: TRBJ2-1; d_gene: TRBD2; v_gene: TRBV5-1; CDR3nt: TGCGCCAGCAGCCGGAAACTAGCGGGGAGGCAACTGGGGCACAATGAGCAGTTCTTC; CDR3aa: CASSRKLAGRQLGHNEQFF
abundance: -; j_gene: TRBJ2-4; d_gene: -; v_gene: TRBV4-1; CDR3nt: TGCGCCAGCAGCCAAGGATGGGGTGGTGGACTAGCCAAAAACATTCAGTACTTC; CDR3aa: CASSQGWGGGLAKNIQYF
abundance: -; j_gene: TRBJ2-1; d_gene: TRBD1; v_gene: TRBV14; CDR3nt: TGTGCCAGCGGAAAGCGAATCCAGGGGGAACGGTTCTTC; CDR3aa: CASGKRIQGERFF
abundance: -; j_gene: TRBJ2-6; d_gene: TRBD1; v_gene: TRBV29-1; CDR3nt: TGCAGCGTTGAAGATCTAAGGGGGCGTAAAAGCTCTGGGGCCAACGTCCTGACTTTC; CDR3aa: CSVEDLRGRKSSGANVLTF
abundance: few; j_gene: TRBJ1-5; d_gene: -; v_gene: TRBV7-8; CDR3nt: TGTGCCAGCAGCTTAGGAGGGTTAAGCAATCAGCCCCAGCATTTT; CDR3aa: CASSLGGLSNQPQHF
abundance: -; j_gene: TRBJ2-3; d_gene: TRBD1; v_gene: TRBV12-3/TRBV12-4; CDR3nt: TGTGCCAGCAGTCGGGACAGGGGTGCAGATACGCAGTATTTT; CDR3aa: CASSRDRGADTQYF
abundance: -; j_gene: TRBJ1-1; d_gene: -; v_gene: TRBV6-2/TRBV6-3; CDR3nt: TGTGCCAGCACCTCCCAGGGGACCACTGAAGCTTTCTTT; CDR3aa: CASTSQGTTEAFF
abundance: -; j_gene: TRBJ1-5; d_gene: -; v_gene: TRBV7-2; CDR3nt: TGTGCCAGCAGCGGGGGGGCAAATCAGCCCCAGCATTTT; CDR3aa: CASSGGANQPQHF
abundance: few; j_gene: TRBJ2-4; d_gene: -; v_gene: TRBV12-3/TRBV12-4; CDR3nt: TGTGCCAGCAGTTTCGAGGGGAACAAAAACATTCAGTACTTC; CDR3aa: CASSFEGNKNIQYF